This TCR beta chain was recovered during a study of beta chain features in type 1 diabetes. Whole-study results and caveats: Moderate yet significant TCRB CDR3 shortening was seen in Type 1 diabetes patients in all four CD4+ subsets. Insertions at VDJ junctions were less frequent in type 1 diabetes patients. These patients also deleted more nucleotides at the same junctions.

About this clone itself: Its antigen is not known.

All of the isolated RNA was reverse transcribed, so expressed TCRB transcripts were sequenced. The method was immunoSEQ multiplex PCR; TCRdb's version includes in-frame clones alone and lacks a portion of them. Of some 350,000 clones listed, over 9% are singletons. Sort purity for all populations was recorded as exceeding 98%. Trimming cost V 5 bases and J 5 bases, with 15 bases left between them. This CDR3 region has 14 residues. Germline CDR1 and CDR2: MNHNS and SASEGT. The TCR was taken from a man aged 25 to 40 with type 1 diabetes. The material sequenced was central memory CD4+ T cells from blood. This chain links TRBV6-1 with TRBJ2-5; D unclear. CDR3 coding DNA: TGTGCCAGCAGTTATGGTCTCGGGCGGGAGACCCAGTACTTC. This translates into CASSYGLGRETQYF.